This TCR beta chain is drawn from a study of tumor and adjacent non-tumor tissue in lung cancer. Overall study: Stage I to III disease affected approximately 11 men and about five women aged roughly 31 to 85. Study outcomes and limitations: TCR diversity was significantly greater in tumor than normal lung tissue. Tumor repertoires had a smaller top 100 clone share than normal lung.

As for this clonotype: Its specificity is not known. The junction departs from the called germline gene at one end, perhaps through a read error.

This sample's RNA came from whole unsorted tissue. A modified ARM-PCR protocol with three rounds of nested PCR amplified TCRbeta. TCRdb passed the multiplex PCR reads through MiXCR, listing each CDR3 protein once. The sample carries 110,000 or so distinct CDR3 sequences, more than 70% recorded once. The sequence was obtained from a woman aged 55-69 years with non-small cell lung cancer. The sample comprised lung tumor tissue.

CDR3 residues: CSARGHIQGNQSHHF. In nucleotides, the CDR3 is TGCAGTGCTAGAGGTCATATCCAGGGGAATCAGTCCCATCATTTT. The gene calls are TRBV20-1 and TRBJ1-5; possible D gene TRBD1, 6 bases. Germline assignment: CDR1 DFQATT and CDR2 SNEGSKA (reference sequence). The CDR3 runs to 15 residues.